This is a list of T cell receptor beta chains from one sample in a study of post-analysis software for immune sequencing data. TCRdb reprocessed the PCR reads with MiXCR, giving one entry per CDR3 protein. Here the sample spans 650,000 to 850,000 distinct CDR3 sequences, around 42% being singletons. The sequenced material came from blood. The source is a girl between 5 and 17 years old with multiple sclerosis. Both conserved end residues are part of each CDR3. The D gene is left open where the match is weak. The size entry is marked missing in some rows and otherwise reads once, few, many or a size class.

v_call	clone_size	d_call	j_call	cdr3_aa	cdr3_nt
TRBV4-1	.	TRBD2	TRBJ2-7	CASSQATGGPSYEQYF	TGCGCCAGCAGCCAAGCAACGGGAGGGCCCTCCTACGAGCAGTACTTC
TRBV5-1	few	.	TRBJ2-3	CASRGDQDTQYF	TGCGCCAGCAGAGGGGACCAAGATACGCAGTATTTT
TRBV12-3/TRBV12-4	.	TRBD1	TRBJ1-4	CASSLGQSLNEKLFF	TGTGCCAGCAGTCTGGGACAGAGCCTTAATGAAAAACTGTTTTTT
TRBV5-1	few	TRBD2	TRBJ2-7	CASSTDAGGTYEQYF	TGCGCCAGCAGCACCGACGCGGGAGGTACCTACGAGCAGTACTTC
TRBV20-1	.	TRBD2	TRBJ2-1	CSASGRALGYGNEQFF	TGCAGTGCTAGCGGGAGGGCCTTGGGGTACGGGAATGAGCAGTTCTTC
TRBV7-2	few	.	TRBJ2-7	CASSSRQDYEQYF	TGTGCCAGCAGCTCCCGACAGGACTACGAGCAGTACTTC
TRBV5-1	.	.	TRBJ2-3	CASSLGIVSSTDTQYF	TGCGCCAGCAGCTTGGGCATCGTCTCTAGCACAGATACGCAGTATTTT
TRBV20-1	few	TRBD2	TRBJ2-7	CSARRSGLAGIHEQYF	TGCAGTGCTAGACGATCGGGACTAGCGGGTATCCACGAGCAGTACTTC
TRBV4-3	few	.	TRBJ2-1	CASSQEADDEQFF	TGCGCCAGCAGCCAAGAGGCAGACGATGAGCAGTTCTTC
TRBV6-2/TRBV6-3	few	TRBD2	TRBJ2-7	CASSYQETSGGPYEQYF	TGTGCCAGCAGTTACCAAGAGACTAGCGGGGGACCTTACGAGCAGTACTTC
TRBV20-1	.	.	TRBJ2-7	CSALLFLVGGEQYF	TGCAGTGCCCTTCTTTTCCTGGTAGGGGGAGAGCAGTACTTC
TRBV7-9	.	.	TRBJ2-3	CASSLAQGGASTDTQYF	TGTGCCAGCAGCTTAGCGCAAGGAGGCGCTAGCACAGATACGCAGTATTTT
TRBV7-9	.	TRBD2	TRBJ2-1	CASSLIAGGPLDEQFF	TGTGCCAGCAGCTTAATTGCGGGAGGGCCTCTCGATGAGCAGTTCTTC
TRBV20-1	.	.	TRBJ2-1	CSAREPGGAGYNEQFF	TGCAGTGCTAGAGAGCCCGGGGGCGCGGGATACAATGAGCAGTTCTTC